These T cell receptor beta chains were read from a single sample in a study of cytomegalovirus exposure and HLA in healthy donors. Generated by immunoSEQ multiplex PCR, the TCRdb table keeps only in-frame clones and is missing some. The sample includes about 130,000 clones, around 85% seen only once; the top ten take roughly 4%. Material for sequencing was PBMCs. These receptors were obtained from a man aged 18 to 30 in good health and CMV-seropositive. The CDR3 runs from the conserved cysteine through the conserved F or W. A D gene is named only where the DNA matches it firmly. Part of the rows lack a size; the others show once, few, many or a class for expanded clones.

J | length | size | D | V | CDR3 | DNA
TRBJ2-3 | 15 | . | TRBD2 | TRBV9 | CASSASGTPTDTQYF | TGTGCCAGCAGCGCTAGCGGGACGCCCACAGATACGCAGTATTTT
TRBJ1-1 | 15 | . | . | TRBV18 | CASSPATGLGTEAFF | TGTGCCAGCTCACCAGCGACGGGGTTGGGCACTGAAGCTTTCTTT
TRBJ1-5 | 16 | . | TRBD1 | TRBV7-9 | CSSSSSGTVGNQPQHF | TGTTCCAGCAGCTCCTCCGGGACAGTGGGGAATCAGCCCCAGCATTTT
TRBJ2-5 | 13 | . | TRBD2 | TRBV5-1 | CASSFLAGYEQYF | TGCGCCAGCAGCTTTCTAGCGGGGTATGAGCAGTACTTC
TRBJ2-7 | 15 | . | . | TRBV29-1 | CSVGLRAGILYEQYF | TGCAGCGTCGGCCTCCGGGCGGGGATTCTCTACGAGCAGTACTTC
TRBJ2-3 | 15 | once | TRBD2 | TRBV15 | CATSRRGGGTDTQYF | TGTGCCACCAGCAGACGGGGGGGTGGCACAGATACGCAGTATTTT
TRBJ2-3 | 15 | . | TRBD1 | TRBV19 | CASSIVGQSTDTQYF | TGTGCCAGTAGTATAGTGGGACAGAGCACAGATACGCAGTATTTT
TRBJ2-7 | 14 | . | TRBD1 | TRBV6-5 | CASRPLTGSYEQYF | TGTGCCAGCAGGCCACTGACAGGGTCCTACGAGCAGTACTTC
TRBJ1-1 | 14 | . | . | TRBV4-3 | CASSHSRLGTEAFF | TGCGCCAGCAGCCATTCCAGACTCGGCACTGAAGCTTTCTTT
TRBJ2-7 | 11 | . | . | TRBV27 | CASSPSYEQYF | TGTGCCAGCAGTCCGTCCTACGAGCAGTACTTC
TRBJ2-3 | 19 | . | TRBD2 | TRBV10-2 | CASGRQGLAGGLGTDTQYF | TGCGCCAGCGGCAGGCAGGGACTAGCGGGGGGGTTAGGCACAGATACGCAGTATTTT
TRBJ2-5 | 14 | once | TRBD2 | TRBV2 | CASSDRAGEETQYF | TGTGCCAGCAGTGATCGTGCGGGGGAGGAGACCCAGTACTTC
TRBJ2-3 | 15 | few | TRBD2 | TRBV6-4 | CASSPGTSGTDTQYF | TGTGCCAGCAGTCCCGGGACTAGCGGGACAGATACGCAGTATTTT
TRBJ2-1 | 17 | . | TRBD2 | TRBV14 | CASSTSGGPPGYNEQFF | TGTGCCAGCAGCACTAGCGGGGGGCCCCCAGGCTACAATGAGCAGTTCTTC
TRBJ1-5 | 13 | once | . | TRBV7-9 | CASSLGAPGPQHF | TGTGCCAGCAGCTTAGGGGCCCCGGGACCCCAGCATTTT
TRBJ2-3 | 13 | few | . | TRBV30 | CAWTGRVGDTQYF | TGTGCCTGGACCGGGAGAGTGGGAGATACGCAGTATTTT
TRBJ2-5 | 17 | few | TRBD2 | TRBV7-2 | CASSRRLAGVEKETQYF | TGTGCCAGCAGCCGCAGACTAGCGGGAGTAGAGAAAGAGACCCAGTACTTC
TRBJ1-1 | 14 | . | . | TRBV4-3 | CASSQDRGGTEAFF | TGCGCCAGCAGCCAAGATAGGGGGGGGACTGAAGCTTTCTTT
TRBJ2-2 | 18 | . | TRBD2 | TRBV4-3 | CASSHDPPSSGSTGELFF | TGCGCCAGCAGCCACGACCCCCCGAGTAGCGGGAGCACCGGGGAGCTGTTTTTT
TRBJ2-5 | 15 | once | TRBD2 | TRBV6-1 | CASSRFLAGQETQYF | TGTGCCAGCAGTCGGTTTCTAGCGGGCCAAGAGACCCAGTACTTC
TRBJ1-6 | 16 | . | . | TRBV11-2 | CASSRSSVSYNSPLHF | TGTGCCAGCAGTCGATCGTCAGTCTCCTATAATTCACCCCTCCACTTT
TRBJ2-2 | 13 | . | . | TRBV27 | CASGSEGTGELFF | TGTGCCAGCGGAAGTGAGGGAACCGGGGAGCTGTTTTTT
TRBJ1-2 | 12 | . | . | TRBV2 | CASSDPGIRYTF | TGTGCCAGCAGTGATCCCGGTATCCGCTACACCTTC
TRBJ2-1 | 15 | . | . | TRBV10-1 | CASSEFSTSGNEQFF | TGCGCCAGCAGTGAGTTCTCGACGTCGGGCAATGAGCAGTTCTTC
TRBJ2-7 | 11 | . | . | TRBV20-1 | CSAKQGYEQYF | TGCAGTGCCAAGCAGGGATACGAGCAGTACTTC
TRBJ2-7 | 16 | few | . | TRBV2 | CASSPALGGTSYEQYF | TGTGCCAGCAGCCCAGCCCTCGGAGGGACCTCCTACGAGCAGTACTTC
TRBJ2-1 | 11 | . | TRBD1 | TRBV2 | CASRQGNEQFF | TGTGCCAGCAGACAGGGGAATGAGCAGTTCTTC
TRBJ1-5 | 17 | . | . | TRBV7-8 | CASSLAVGGTGNQPQHF | TGTGCCAGCAGCTTAGCAGTAGGAGGTACTGGGAATCAGCCCCAGCATTTT
TRBJ1-4 | 14 | . | TRBD1 | TRBV27 | CASRRTGGNEKLFF | TGTGCCAGCAGAAGGACAGGCGGTAACGAAAAACTGTTTTTT
TRBJ2-7 | 15 | . | . | TRBV6-1 | CASSDRPEVSYEQYF | TGTGCCAGCAGTGATCGGCCGGAGGTATCCTACGAGCAGTACTTC
TRBJ1-2 | 13 | . | TRBD1 | TRBV6-4 | CASSDWGQDGYTF | TGTGCCAGCAGTGACTGGGGACAGGATGGCTACACCTTC
TRBJ1-5 | 15 | . | . | TRBV6-5 | CASSPRGNGNQPQHF | TGTGCCAGCAGTCCTCGGGGGAACGGCAATCAGCCCCAGCATTTT
TRBJ1-3 | 16 | . | . | TRBV7-2 | CASSLQGSSSGNTIYF | TGTGCCAGCAGCTTGCAGGGTTCCTCCTCTGGAAACACCATATATTTT
TRBJ2-1 | 13 | . | . | TRBV5-1 | CASSLEVGVRGIF | TGCGCCAGCAGCTTGGAAGTCGGTGTTAGAGGAATCTTC
TRBJ1-1 | 15 | once | TRBD1 | TRBV7-9 | CASSFETGANTEAFF | TGTGCCAGCAGCTTCGAGACAGGGGCGAACACTGAAGCTTTCTTT
TRBJ1-2 | 15 | few | TRBD1 | TRBV13 | CASSTRTGGLHGYTF | TGTGCCAGCAGCACACGGACAGGGGGACTCCATGGCTACACCTTC